This is a list of T cell receptor beta chains from one sample in a study of T cells after yellow fever vaccination. One entry per CDR3 protein, called by TCRdb with MiXCR from the 5' RACE reads. The table has around 550,000 distinct CDR3 sequences, about 19% seen once. Sequences were derived from PBMCs, sampled 15 days after the yellow fever booster vaccination. The source of these receptors is a man aged 25 to 40 who received the YFV17D yellow fever vaccine. CDR3s include the opening cysteine and the closing phenylalanine or tryptophan. A D gene is named only where the DNA matches it firmly. Clone size appears in some rows only: once, few, many, or a class for an expanded clone.

clone_size	d_call	v_call	j_call	cdr3_aa	cdr3_nt
-	-	TRBV6-5	TRBJ2-7	CASRERYEQYF	TGTGCCAGCAGAGAGCGTTACGAGCAGTACTTC
-	TRBD2	TRBV6-2/TRBV6-3	TRBJ2-1	CASSYSLAGTNNEQFF	TGTGCCAGCAGTTACTCGCTAGCGGGGACTAACAATGAGCAGTTCTTC
few	-	TRBV20-1	TRBJ2-3	CSARTTASTDTQYF	TGCAGTGCCAGGACTACCGCTAGCACAGATACGCAGTATTTT
-	-	TRBV6-6	TRBJ2-7	CASEGNEQYF	TGTGCCAGCGAAGGGAACGAGCAGTACTTC
few	TRBD1	TRBV28	TRBJ2-4	CASSLTGTAKNIQYF	TGTGCCAGCAGTCTGACAGGGACAGCCAAAAACATTCAGTACTTC
few	TRBD1	TRBV7-3	TRBJ2-2	CASSLDVTGLYTGELFF	TGTGCCAGCAGCTTAGATGTGACAGGGCTGTACACCGGGGAGCTGTTTTTT
few	-	TRBV6-5	TRBJ2-1	CASSPSLRGNSYNEQFF	TGTGCCAGCAGTCCCTCGTTACGCGGGAACTCCTACAATGAGCAGTTCTTC
few	-	TRBV20-1	TRBJ2-7	CSAPPSSSYEQYF	TGCAGTGCTCCCCCGTCAAGCTCCTACGAGCAGTACTTC
-	-	TRBV18	TRBJ2-3	CASSPPAGRDTQYF	TGTGCCAGCTCACCACCCGCGGGAAGAGATACGCAGTATTTT
-	-	TRBV19	TRBJ2-2	CAAGENTGELFF	TGTGCCGCCGGGGAGAACACCGGGGAGCTGTTTTTT
-	-	TRBV15	TRBJ2-3	CATSRDGRAGDTQYF	TGTGCCACCAGCAGAGATGGCAGGGCCGGGGATACGCAGTATTTT
-	-	TRBV12-3/TRBV12-4	TRBJ1-1	CASKGEDEAFF	TGTGCCAGCAAGGGAGAAGATGAAGCTTTCTTT
many	-	TRBV6-2/TRBV6-3	TRBJ2-5	CASSYGQETQYF	TGTGCCAGCAGTTACGGACAAGAGACCCAGTACTTC
few	-	TRBV18	TRBJ1-2	CASSPPSGNYGYTF	TGTGCCAGCTCACCACCGTCAGGGAACTATGGCTACACCTTC
-	-	TRBV30	TRBJ2-1	CAWSVNAGNEQFF	TGTGCCTGGAGTGTAAACGCGGGGAATGAGCAGTTCTTC
-	-	TRBV12-3/TRBV12-4	TRBJ2-3	CASSLAGLYTDTQYF	TGTGCCAGCAGTTTAGCAGGACTTTACACAGATACGCAGTATTTT
many	-	TRBV9	TRBJ2-5	CASGNLGGETQYF	TGTGCCAGCGGGAATCTAGGGGGAGAGACCCAGTACTTC
few	TRBD1	TRBV6-1	TRBJ1-6	CASSRTGGDSPLHF	TGTGCCAGCAGTAGAACAGGGGGTGATTCACCCCTCCACTTT
few	-	TRBV29-1	TRBJ1-1	CSVRAGTVNTEAFF	TGCAGCGTTCGGGCGGGAACGGTGAACACTGAAGCTTTCTTT
-	-	TRBV15	TRBJ1-1	CATSRESGDFNTEAFF	TGTGCCACCAGCAGAGAATCAGGGGATTTCAACACTGAAGCTTTCTTT
few	TRBD2	TRBV6-1	TRBJ2-1	CAPRGCTYNEQFF	TGTGCCCCGCGGGGGTGTACCTACAATGAGCAGTTCTTC
many	-	TRBV5-6	TRBJ1-2	CASNRNIQGYGYTF	TGTGCCAGCAACCGAAATATCCAGGGCTATGGCTACACCTTC
few	TRBD1	TRBV6-1	TRBJ2-2	CASSSLTGAGELFF	TGTGCCAGCAGCTCCCTTACAGGGGCCGGGGAGCTGTTTTTT
-	-	TRBV4-2	TRBJ2-5	CASSQPGRNQETQYF	TGTGCCAGCAGCCAACCCGGCAGGAACCAAGAGACCCAGTACTTC
-	-	TRBV4-2	TRBJ2-7	CASSQVPLYYEQYF	TGTGCCAGCAGCCAAGTCCCCCTCTACTACGAGCAGTACTTC
few	-	TRBV28	TRBJ2-4	CASSLGDSYKNIQYF	TGTGCCAGCAGCTTAGGGGACTCATACAAAAACATTCAGTACTTC
-	TRBD2	TRBV29-1	TRBJ2-5	CSVGFTSGIQETQYF	TGCAGCGTTGGCTTCACTAGCGGGATACAAGAGACCCAGTACTTC
-	-	TRBV12-3/TRBV12-4	TRBJ2-5	CATSLATGRETQYF	TGTGCCACTAGCCTGGCGACGGGGCGGGAGACCCAGTACTTC
many	-	TRBV10-3	TRBJ2-1	CAITDRGEQFF	TGTGCCATCACCGACCGGGGAGAGCAGTTCTTC
-	TRBD2	TRBV20-1	TRBJ2-3	CSAPLASGKTDTQYF	TGCAGTGCTCCCTTGGCTAGCGGGAAAACAGATACGCAGTATTTT
-	TRBD2	TRBV7-2	TRBJ2-5	CASSILAGVETQYF	TGTGCCAGCAGCATACTAGCGGGAGTAGAGACCCAGTACTTC
-	TRBD1	TRBV9	TRBJ2-6	CASSVENRGFGANVLTF	TGTGCCAGCAGCGTAGAAAACAGGGGGTTTGGGGCCAACGTCCTGACTTTC
-	-	TRBV18	TRBJ1-5	CASSPRGGYSGNQPQHF	TGTGCCAGCTCACCACGGGGAGGGTATTCAGGCAATCAGCCCCAGCATTTT
few	-	TRBV29-1	TRBJ2-1	CSVRRRGSYNEQFF	TGCAGCGTTCGGAGAAGGGGATCCTACAATGAGCAGTTCTTC
-	-	TRBV5-4	TRBJ2-7	CASSLLADTYEQYF	TGTGCCAGCAGCTTGCTGGCGGATACCTACGAGCAGTACTTC
-	-	TRBV20-1	TRBJ2-6	CSAIRPGSGANVLTF	TGCAGTGCCATCCGCCCGGGTTCTGGGGCCAACGTCCTGACTTTC
-	-	TRBV18	TRBJ2-6	CASSPQRVANVLTF	TGTGCCAGCTCACCACAACGGGTAGCCAACGTCCTGACTTTC
-	-	TRBV7-9	TRBJ2-3	CASSLGLGRYTDTQYF	TGTGCCAGCAGCTTGGGGCTCGGTCGTTACACAGATACGCAGTATTTT
few	-	TRBV5-1	TRBJ2-4	CASSLSEGKNIQYF	TGCGCCAGCAGCTTATCAGAGGGCAAAAACATTCAGTACTTC
-	-	TRBV15	TRBJ1-4	CATRLTEGKLFF	TGTGCCACCCGGCTAACGGAAGGGAAACTGTTTTTT
-	TRBD1	TRBV19	TRBJ2-2	CASKGGTGSASGELFF	TGTGCCAGTAAGGGTGGGACAGGGAGTGCGTCCGGGGAGCTGTTTTTT
-	TRBD2	TRBV20-1	TRBJ2-7	CSARVSSGRSEQYF	TGCAGTGCTAGAGTTTCTAGCGGGAGGAGCGAGCAGTACTTC
-	TRBD2	TRBV6-1	TRBJ2-1	CATGGSTDPQEQFF	TGTGCCACGGGGGGGTCCACAGACCCTCAAGAGCAGTTCTTC
few	-	TRBV19	TRBJ1-1	CASSIVIRGAEAFF	TGTGCCAGTAGTATAGTCATCAGGGGCGCTGAAGCTTTCTTT
-	-	TRBV6-1	TRBJ2-1	CASSLATGYEQFF	TGTGCCAGCAGCCTGGCTACAGGGTACGAGCAGTTCTTC
-	TRBD2	TRBV5-1	TRBJ2-7	CASGLVGTSGNEQYF	TGCGCCAGCGGGTTGGTCGGGACTAGCGGGAACGAGCAGTACTTC
few	-	TRBV10-2	TRBJ2-7	CASSEPGLSRYEQYF	TGCGCCAGCAGCGAACCGGGACTGTCACGATACGAGCAGTACTTC
-	-	TRBV5-1	TRBJ2-1	CASSSRGVEQFF	TGCGCCAGCAGCTCCAGAGGGGTTGAGCAGTTCTTC
-	TRBD2	TRBV24-1	TRBJ2-5	CATRGTSGFEETQYF	TGTGCCACCAGGGGGACTAGCGGATTTGAAGAGACCCAGTACTTC
-	TRBD2	TRBV7-2	TRBJ2-1	CASAGVPGNEQFF	TGTGCCAGCGCGGGAGTTCCGGGGAATGAGCAGTTCTTC
-	-	TRBV5-1	TRBJ2-1	CASSPVVTTHEQFF	TGCGCCAGCAGTCCCGTCGTTACAACCCATGAGCAGTTCTTC
-	-	TRBV9	TRBJ2-5	CASSVDSGPNLGETQYF	TGTGCCAGCAGCGTAGATTCAGGACCGAACCTGGGGGAGACCCAGTACTTC
-	-	TRBV20-1	TRBJ2-7	CSASFRGRVESSYEQYF	TGCAGTGCTAGTTTCCGCGGTAGGGTAGAAAGCTCCTACGAGCAGTACTTC
-	TRBD2	TRBV5-1	TRBJ2-3	CASSLGTSGGGDTQYF	TGCGCCAGCAGCTTGGGGACTAGCGGAGGAGGGGATACGCAGTATTTT
once	-	TRBV28	TRBJ2-2	CASIGQRGELFF	TGTGCCAGCATCGGTCAGCGCGGGGAGCTGTTTTTT
few	TRBD2	TRBV25-1	TRBJ2-1	CASTAPNGTSGNNEQFF	TGTGCCAGCACAGCTCCCAACGGGACTAGCGGAAACAATGAGCAGTTCTTC
few	-	TRBV28	TRBJ2-3	CASTGFTDTQYF	TGTGCCAGCACCGGGTTCACAGATACGCAGTATTTT
-	-	TRBV4-3	TRBJ2-1	CASSQRRINEQFF	TGCGCCAGCAGCCAAAGACGGATCAATGAGCAGTTCTTC
-	-	TRBV20-1	TRBJ2-1	CSANYNEQFF	TGCAGTGCTAATTACAATGAGCAGTTCTTC
many	-	TRBV19	TRBJ2-3	CASRGQTSDTQYF	TGTGCCAGTAGAGGACAGACTTCAGATACGCAGTATTTT